A selection of T cell receptor beta chains follows, all from one sample in a study of T cells in Graves' hyperthyroidism and ophthalmopathy. TCRdb ran MiXCR on the multiplex PCR reads and lists one entry per CDR3 protein. The sample yields 210,000 or so distinct CDR3 sequences, approximately 17% seen once. What was sequenced was blood. The receptors derive from a man in his fifties or sixties with Graves' hyperthyroidism. Each CDR3 is given with its conserved first and last residue. A D gene is named only where the DNA matches it firmly. A clone size is listed for some rows: how often the clone was seen (once, few, many), or a class if it is expanded.

>NA|TRBJ2-1|TRBV20-1|NA|12
CSARVLNNEQFF
TGCAGTGCTAGAGTCCTAAACAATGAGCAGTTCTTC
>NA|TRBJ2-5|TRBV5-1|TRBD2|16
CASSHLRGGGQETQYF
TGCGCCAGCAGCCACCTCCGTGGGGGGGGTCAAGAGACCCAGTACTTC
>NA|TRBJ2-7|TRBV7-6|TRBD2|18
CASRVGLAGPTRGYEQYF
TGTGCCAGCAGGGTGGGACTAGCGGGTCCCACGAGGGGGTACGAGCAGTACTTC
>many|TRBJ2-3|TRBV5-1|TRBD1|14
CASRGDRLTDTQYF
TGCGCCAGCAGGGGGGACAGACTCACAGATACGCAGTATTTT
>many|TRBJ2-5|TRBV5-8|NA|14
CASSLLGSQETQYF
TGTGCCAGCAGCTTGCTAGGGAGTCAAGAGACCCAGTACTTC
>many|TRBJ1-4|TRBV11-3|TRBD1|19
CASSSTFWDRDTTNEKLFF
TGTGCCAGCAGCTCTACTTTTTGGGACAGGGATACAACTAATGAAAAACTGTTTTTT
>many|TRBJ2-7|TRBV11-2|NA|14
CASSLDGSTVEQYF
TGTGCCAGCAGCTTAGACGGGAGCACGGTCGAGCAGTACTTC
>many|TRBJ2-1|TRBV30|TRBD2|14
CAWGTSGTYNEQFF
TGTGCCTGGGGGACTAGCGGGACATACAATGAGCAGTTCTTC
>NA|TRBJ1-5|TRBV28|TRBD1|16
CASSLWRTGGNQPQHF
TGTGCCAGCAGTTTATGGAGGACAGGGGGTAATCAGCCCCAGCATTTT
>many|TRBJ2-1|TRBV11-2|TRBD2|15
CASSFSSGDYNEQFF
TGTGCCAGCAGCTTCTCTAGCGGGGATTACAATGAGCAGTTCTTC
>many|TRBJ2-1|TRBV11-2|TRBD1|15
CASSAYRGRGNEQFF
TGTGCCAGCAGCGCCTACAGGGGGCGAGGGAATGAGCAGTTCTTC
>many|TRBJ2-1|TRBV6-1|NA|12
CASRNANNEQFF
TGTGCCAGTCGGAACGCTAACAATGAGCAGTTCTTC
>many|TRBJ2-1|TRBV10-3|NA|14
CAIKLAVSYNEQFF
TGTGCCATCAAGTTAGCGGTTTCCTACAATGAGCAGTTCTTC
>few|TRBJ2-3|TRBV9|TRBD2|16
CASSVTSGRDTDTQYF
TGTGCCAGCAGCGTTACTAGCGGGAGAGACACAGATACGCAGTATTTT
>NA|TRBJ2-6|TRBV7-9|NA|15
CASSPRGNGANVLTF
TGTGCCAGCAGCCCGAGGGGGAATGGGGCCAACGTCCTGACTTTC
>many|TRBJ2-7|TRBV7-6|NA|11
CASSVGLEQYF
TGTGCCAGCAGCGTAGGGCTCGAGCAGTACTTC
>many|TRBJ2-1|TRBV7-9|TRBD2|15
CASSLGLVSYNEQFF
TGTGCCAGCAGCCTTGGACTAGTCTCCTACAATGAGCAGTTCTTC
>many|TRBJ2-2|TRBV7-3|NA|14
CASKQDRNTGELFF
TGTGCCAGCAAACAGGACAGAAACACCGGGGAGCTGTTTTTT
>NA|TRBJ2-7|TRBV27|TRBD2|14
CASSAVAGGREQYF
TGTGCCAGCAGTGCCGTAGCGGGAGGGCGAGAGCAGTACTTC